Here is one T cell receptor beta chain with its context. The source of the sample is a study of blood T cell repertoires in COVID-19. Turning to the study itself: T cells, B-cell-depleted T cells, or PBMCs provided the cDNA or gDNA that served as material.

Trimming pared 2 bases from V and 6 bases from J, leaving 11 bases between. Germline assignment: CDR1 SGHTA and CDR2 FQGNSA. This CDR3 has 14 residues. Clones were sequenced by immunoSEQ multiplex PCR, and TCRdb holds only the in-frame ones, with some missing. The table has approximately 130,000 clones, about 83% seen once. This sequence originates from a human donor in a cohort sampled during active COVID-19. Sequenced: peripheral blood. The chain joins TRBV7-2 to TRBJ2-1; D gene ambiguous. CDR3 region: CASSLLAVRNEQFF. The CDR3 bases are TGTGCCAGCAGCTTACTGGCGGTGCGCAATGAGCAGTTCTTC.